The clone carrying this TCR beta chain was counted a few times. The antigen remains unidentified. These data originate in a study of spatial heterogeneity in lung cancer. Study-level information: Within raw reads, each unique TCR and UMI combination appeared on average more than ten times. Findings and limits, study-wide: Mutation tallies in tumors tracked expanded intratumoral alpha and beta TCR counts.

Time point described: sample taken at primary tumor resection. Untreated early-stage non-small cell lung cancer patients, roughly 72 in total, were the donors. No cells were sorted before sequencing. The whole RNA sequenced was extracted from tumor, nontumor lung or frozen PBMC. V lost 2 bases, J lost 8 bases, and 12 bases lay in between. The CDR3 contains 13 residues. Germline CDR1 MNHNS, CDR2 SASEGT. TCR cDNA molecules each had a unique molecular identifier. TCRdb independently ran MiXCR on the 5' RACE reads; one entry per CDR3 protein. The table shows fewer than 12,000 distinct CDR3 sequences, with 10% to 15% occurring only once.

The TCR comes from a male donor with early-stage non-small cell lung cancer. V gene TRBV6-1 combines with J gene TRBJ1-2, with a weak D call TRBD1 (5 bases). The source was lung tumor tissue, collected at surgery. In DNA form, the CDR3 reads TGTGCCAGCAGTGAATGGGGGACTACGGGCTACACCTTC. Encoded protein: CASSEWGTTGYTF.